This T cell receptor (beta chain) was documented in a study of radiation and T cells in renal cell carcinoma. Study at large: Nephrectomy followed 15 Gy stereotactic body radiation by 4 weeks. Study-wide results and limits: From baseline, blood top tumor clonotypes peaked at 2 weeks post-radiation. Without pretreatment biopsies, baseline tumor clonotype presence was undetermined.

Data came from immunoSEQ multiplex PCR; TCRdb stores just in-frame clones and leaves some out. The sample holds 150,000 or so clones, roughly 90% seen once. This clone was picked up one time. Its antigen is as yet unknown. Trimming took 3 bases from V and 0 from J; bases not matched to a gene: 5. The CDR3 covers 17 residues. Germline values: CDR1 SGHTA, CDR2 FQGNSA. Time point in this sample: baseline pretreatment blood. This sample's treatment: 15 Gy SBRT to primary tumor, nephrectomy 4 weeks later. After SBRT, blood was collected at 2 and 4 weeks, plus baseline. V is TRBV7-2 and J is TRBJ1-3; TRBD1 aligns across 10 bases. The input for sequencing was blood, taken from a patient whose treatment included radiotherapy and nephrectomy. This TCR was recovered from a woman in her forties or fifties with renal cell carcinoma. The CDR3, as DNA: TGTGCCAGCAGCTTGGGGGACAGGGGATCCTCTGGAAACACCATATATTTT. Protein product: CASSLGDRGSSGNTIYF.